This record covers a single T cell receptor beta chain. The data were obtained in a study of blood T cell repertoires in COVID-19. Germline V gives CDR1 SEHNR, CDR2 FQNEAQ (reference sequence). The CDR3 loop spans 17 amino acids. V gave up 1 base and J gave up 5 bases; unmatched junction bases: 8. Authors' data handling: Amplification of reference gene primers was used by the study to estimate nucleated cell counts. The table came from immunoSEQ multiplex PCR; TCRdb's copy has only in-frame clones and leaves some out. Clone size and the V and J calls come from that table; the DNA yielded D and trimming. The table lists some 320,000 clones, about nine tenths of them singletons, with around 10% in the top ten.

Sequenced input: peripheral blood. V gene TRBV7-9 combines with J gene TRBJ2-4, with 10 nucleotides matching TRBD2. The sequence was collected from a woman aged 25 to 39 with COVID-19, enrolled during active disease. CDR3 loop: CASSLVFTSGDQNIQYF. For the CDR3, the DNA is TGTGCCAGCAGCTTAGTGTTCACTAGCGGGGACCAAAACATTCAGTACTTC.